The 5 T cell receptor beta chains below all came from one sample that was sequenced in a study of blood T cell repertoires in COVID-19. Sequencing was performed with immunoSEQ multiplex PCR; in TCRdb, only in-frame clones are kept and a portion is missing. The sample includes hundreds of thousands of clones, 75% to 90% of them seen just once. The sample was PBMCs or T cells enriched from blood (not recorded which). The receptors originated from a man aged 30 to 45 who had recovered from COVID-19.

V is TRBV7-9 and J is TRBJ1-1; the D is unclear. The CDR3 totals 15 residues. Germline CDR1 reads SEHNR; CDR2 reads FQNEAQ (reference sequence). Trimming took off 6 bases at V and 5 bases at J, with 19 bases between the two ends. The DNA of the CDR3 is TGTGCCAGCAGGCCGGGTAGCGGGAGTAAGACTGAAGCTTTCTTT. It translates to CASRPGSGSKTEAFF.

The chain has TRBV6-4 and TRBJ1-2; 7 bases are a match to TRBD1. CDR1 and CDR2 from the germline V gene are MRHNA and SNTAGT. This CDR3 has 14 amino acids. V trimming: 6 bases; J trimming: 6 bases; junction bases outside the gene matches: 10. CDR3 protein: CASRAGQAGDGYTF. CDR3 nucleotide sequence: TGTGCCAGCAGAGCCGGACAGGCTGGGGATGGCTACACCTTC.

The chain links TRBV19 to TRBJ1-5; a weak D match, TRBD1 (6 bases). Trimming removed 6 bases from V and 3 bases from J, with 12 bases in between. The germline V gene encodes CDR1 LNHDA and CDR2 SQIVND (reference sequence). The CDR3 covers 14 residues. CDR3 DNA: TGTGCCAGTAGACCAGGACAGTACAATCAGCCCCAGCATTTT. Translating gives CASRPGQYNQPQHF.

V is TRBV3-1 (or the pseudogene TRBV3-2) and J is TRBJ2-5; 7 positions match TRBD2. With V trimmed by 2 bases and J by 4 bases, 7 bases remained unmatched. The CDR3 length is 15 residues. The V gene's germline CDR1 is LGHDT and CDR2 YNNKEL (reference sequence). CDR3 sequence reads: CASSQSGLAAETQYF. CDR3 nucleotide sequence: TGTGCCAGCAGCCAAAGCGGCCTAGCGGCAGAGACCCAGTACTTC.

The chain uses TRBV15 and TRBJ1-2; 7 bases fit TRBD1. The CDR3 loop spans 13 amino acids. V lost 5 bases, J lost 5 bases, and 5 bases stayed unmatched. Germline loops: CDR1 LNHNV, CDR2 YYDKDF (reference sequence). The CDR3 DNA reads as TGTGCCACCAGCCCCGGGACAGCTTATGGCTACACCTTC. This sequence encodes CATSPGTAYGYTF. The full variable domain, completed using reference TRBV15 and TRBJ1-2, is DAMVIQNPRYQVTQFGKPVTLSCSQTLNHNVMYWYQQKSSQAPKLLFHYYDKDFNNEADTPDNFQSRRPNTSFCFLDIRSPGLGDTAMYLCATSPGTAYGYTFGSGTRLTVV.